A single sample is the source of the 32 T cell receptor beta chains below, sequenced in a study of T cell responses to AZD1222 COVID-19 vaccine. Using immunoSEQ multiplex PCR, the repertoire was profiled, and TCRdb retains in-frame clones only, with some absent. The table includes some 150,000 clones, around 93% detected once. This specimen consisted of peripheral blood, obtained 28 days after the second AZD1222 dose. These receptors all come from an adult who received the AZD1222 COVID-19 vaccine.

The rearrangement uses TRBV5-1 and TRBJ1-6; D gene uncertain. In germline, CDR1 is SGHRS, CDR2 YFSETQ. CDR3 length: 15 amino acids. Trimming stripped 4 bases from V and 0 bases from J, with 8 bases between. CDR3 nucleotides: TGCGCCAGCAGCCCCGGAAGCTCCTATAATTCACCCCTCCACTTT. Amino acids: CASSPGSSYNSPLHF.

This chain joins TRBV11-1 and TRBJ2-7; 11 bases match TRBD1. Trimming removed 5 bases from V and 5 bases from J; junction bases left unmatched: 8. Germline V gene data show CDR1 as SGHAT and CDR2 as FQDESV (reference sequence). CDR3 length equals 15 residues. CDR3 DNA sequence: TGTGCCAGCAGCCTTACCGGGACAGGGGGACACGAGCAGTACTTC. It is translated as CASSLTGTGGHEQYF.

Only one count was recorded for this clone. The chain joins TRBV7-2 to TRBJ1-1, with D possibly TRBD1 on 5 matching bases. CDR1 and CDR2 (germline): SGHTA, FQGNSA. The CDR3 spans 13 residues. V was shortened by 2 bases and J by 8 bases, with 12 bases between the two germline ends. The CDR3 DNA follows: TGTGCCAGCAGCTTACAGGGATTAGGAGAAGCTTTCTTT. Its protein product is CASSLQGLGEAFF.

A remark on this clone: A junction boundary mismatches the germline segment, possibly from a read error. The chain uses TRBV5-6 and TRBJ2-1, with 8 nucleotides matching TRBD1. The length of the CDR3 is 13 residues. The germline V gene encodes CDR1 SGHDT and CDR2 YYEEEE. The CDR3 DNA sequence: TGTGCCAGCAGCTTGAATCCTGGACAGGGCAGTATCTTC. It encodes CASSLNPGQGSIF. The full variable domain, its missing parts supplied by reference TRBV5-6 and TRBJ2-1, is DAGVTQSPTHLIKTRGQQVTLRCSPKSGHDTVSWYQQALGQGPQFIFQYYEEEERQRGNFPDRFSGHQFPNYSSELNVNALLLGDSALYLCASSLNPGQGSIFGPGTRLTVL.

This chain joins TRBV27 and TRBJ1-5; D perhaps matches TRBD1 (5 bases). The CDR3 is 16 amino acids. Germline CDR1 and CDR2: MNHEY and SMNVEV (reference sequence). V lost 0 bases to trimming and J lost 4 bases, with 13 bases between them. The CDR3 sequence is CASSLSAERGNQPQHF. In DNA form, the CDR3 reads TGTGCCAGCAGTTTATCGGCGGAACGGGGGAATCAGCCCCAGCATTTT.

V gene TRBV19 combines with J gene TRBJ1-5, with D possibly TRBD1 on 6 matching bases. This CDR3 has 15 residues. Germline values: CDR1 LNHDA, CDR2 SQIVND (reference sequence). V was shortened by 1 base and J by 1 base, with 8 bases between the two germline ends. CDR3 sequence reads: CASSIGQASNQPQHF. The CDR3 DNA follows: TGTGCCAGTAGTATAGGACAGGCCAGCAATCAGCCCCAGCATTTT.

V usage is TRBV28 and J usage is TRBJ2-7; perhaps TRBD2 as D (5 bases). Per the germline V gene, CDR1 is MDHEN and CDR2 is SYDVKM. The V end lost 5 bases, the J end lost 4 bases, and 6 bases lay between the germline ends. The CDR3 contains 11 residues. Here the CDR3 DNA reads TGTGCCAGCAGTCGGACTTACGAGCAGTACTTC. Its protein is CASSRTYEQYF.

The chain is built from TRBV29-1 and TRBJ2-2; 12 nucleotides line up with TRBD2. V was pared by 4 bases and J by 5 bases, with 8 bases of the junction left unmatched. The germline V gene encodes CDR1 SQVTM and CDR2 ANQGSEA. The CDR3 spans 16 residues. The CDR3 loop is CSVAGLAGLKTGELFF. The DNA of the CDR3 is TGCAGCGTTGCGGGACTAGCGGGCTTAAAGACCGGGGAGCTGTTTTTT.

The chain links TRBV29-1 to TRBJ2-6; D gene unclear. V lost 7 bases and J 1 base, leaving 11 bases between the germline ends. This CDR3 is built from 14 residues. The germline V gene encodes CDR1 SQVTM and CDR2 ANQGSEA. CDR3 in amino acids: CSALSQSGANVLTF. The CDR3 nucleotides read TGCAGCGCCCTGAGTCAGTCTGGGGCCAACGTCCTGACTTTC.

This clone showed up just once. This sequence joins TRBV3-1 (or the pseudogene TRBV3-2) and TRBJ1-2, with a possible D match to TRBD1 (6 bases). The CDR3 has 15 residues. Deletions cut 0 bases from V and 4 bases from J, with 12 bases between. Germline CDR1 and CDR2: LGHDT and YNNKEL (reference sequence). Here the CDR3 reads CASSQDRLRGYGYTF. CDR3 bases: TGTGCCAGCAGCCAAGATCGTCTCAGGGGCTATGGCTACACCTTC.

This clone was observed once. DNA of the CDR3: TGTGCCAGCAGTTATCAACAGGGACCAAATGAAAAACTGTTTTTT. Translation gives CASSYQQGPNEKLFF. V and J are TRBV6-5 and TRBJ1-4; a weak D match, TRBD1 (6 bases). Germline V gives CDR1 MNHEY, CDR2 SVGAGI. The CDR3 runs to 15 residues. V was pared by 3 bases and J by 5 bases, with 13 bases between.

This rearrangement joins TRBV28 to TRBJ2-7, with a possible D match to TRBD1 (5 bases). Between the trimmed V and J ends, which lost 5 bases and 3 bases, there was a span of 11 bases. The CDR3 totals 13 residues. Germline lookup yields CDR1 MDHEN and CDR2 SYDVKM. CDR3 loop: CASSPIDSYEQYF. As DNA, the CDR3 is TGTGCCAGCAGTCCCATCGACAGCTACGAGCAGTACTTC.

This chain connects TRBV11-2 to TRBJ1-1; D is uncertain. The CDR3 is 13 amino acids. The germline CDR1 and CDR2 sequences are SGHAT and FQNNGV. Trimming removed 1 base from V and 1 base from J, with 4 bases in between. CDR3 sequence reads: CASSLGTNTEAFF. In DNA form, the CDR3 reads TGTGCCAGCAGCTTAGGGACGAACACTGAAGCTTTCTTT.

The chain uses TRBV27 and TRBJ2-3; 13 bases are a match to TRBD2. CDR3 length: 17 amino acids. Germline V gene data show CDR1 as MNHEY and CDR2 as SMNVEV (reference sequence). Germline trimming cut 5 bases from V and 4 bases from J; bases unmatched to any gene: 9. The CDR3 spells CASSQWTSGRGSDTQYF. The CDR3, as DNA: TGTGCCAGCAGTCAATGGACTAGCGGGAGAGGGTCAGATACGCAGTATTTT.

This CDR3 is CAGQDDSPGGYTF. CDR3 nucleotides: TGTGCCGGCCAGGACGATTCTCCAGGTGGCTACACCTTC. The chain is built from TRBV2 and TRBJ1-2; D remains unclear. The germline V and J ends were trimmed by 11 bases and 7 bases, with 20 bases remaining between them. This CDR3 is built from 13 residues. Germline V lookup: CDR1 SNHLY, CDR2 FYNNEI.

The J gene is TRBJ2-1, the V gene TRBV11-3; D is undetermined. V lost 5 bases to trimming and J lost 8 bases, with 19 bases between them. Germline V gives CDR1 SGHNT, CDR2 YENEEA. CDR3 length equals 15 residues. The CDR3 nucleotides are TGTGCCAGCAGCAAAACGACCCGTTCCGGCGATGAGCAGTTCTTC. Translation: CASSKTTRSGDEQFF.

The V call is TRBV7-2, the J call TRBJ2-7; 11 nucleotides match TRBD2. Looked up from germline, CDR1 is SGHTA and CDR2 is FQGNSA. The V and J ends lost 5 bases and 4 bases, in that order; junction bases with no gene match: 4. This CDR3 spans 14 amino acids. CDR3 in DNA: TGTGCCAGCAGCCCGACTAGCGGGGTTTACGAGCAGTACTTC. Amino acid sequence: CASSPTSGVYEQYF.

Only one count was recorded for this clone. This rearrangement joins TRBV19 to TRBJ2-5, with a tentative D call TRBD2 (5 bases). Germline assignment: CDR1 LNHDA and CDR2 SQIVND (reference sequence). There are 15 residues in the CDR3. Trimming shortened V by 5 bases and J by 5 bases, and 18 bases separated the two germline ends. The CDR3 is CASSVNQGTGETQYF. Written as DNA, the CDR3 is TGTGCCAGTAGTGTGAACCAAGGCACGGGGGAGACCCAGTACTTC.

V usage is TRBV9 and J usage is TRBJ2-3, with no clear D. The germline V gene has CDR1 SGDLS and CDR2 YYNGEE. The CDR3 totals 16 residues. The V end lost 0 bases, the J end lost 0 bases, and 11 bases lay between the germline ends. CDR3: CASSVDWVPSTDTQYF. The CDR3 nucleotides are TGTGCCAGCAGCGTAGACTGGGTCCCTAGCACAGATACGCAGTATTTT.

The chain employs TRBV11-3 and TRBJ2-7; D remains unclear. The CDR3 covers 12 residues. Per germline, CDR1 SGHNT and CDR2 YENEEA. V was shortened by 5 bases and J by 2 bases, with 7 bases between the two germline ends. The DNA for the CDR3 is TGTGCCAGCAGCCAATCTCCCTACGAGCAGTACTTC. Its protein is CASSQSPYEQYF.

The chain links TRBV5-4 to TRBJ1-4; D call uncertain. This CDR3 contains 15 residues. Trimming removed 4 bases from V and 3 bases from J, with 13 bases in between. CDR1 is SGHNT, CDR2 YYREEE, per germline (reference sequence). The CDR3 region is CASSPDSSANEKLFF. DNA for the CDR3: TGTGCCAGCAGCCCTGACTCCTCGGCTAATGAAAAACTGTTTTTT.

The gene calls are TRBV6-6 and TRBJ2-7; the D gene is possibly TRBD1 (6 bases). The CDR3 runs 16 residues. Per germline, CDR1 MNHNY and CDR2 SVGAGI (reference sequence). Between the trimmed V and J ends, which lost 2 bases and 4 bases, there was a span of 18 bases. CDR3 bases: TGTGCCAGCAGTTACGTAATAGGGGCAGGGGTTTACGAGCAGTACTTC. Protein: CASSYVIGAGVYEQYF.

The J gene is TRBJ2-3, the V gene TRBV4-3, with 9 bases matching TRBD2. This CDR3 spans 17 amino acids. The trim removed 2 bases at V and 0 bases at J, leaving 6 bases unmatched. The germline CDR1 and CDR2 sequences are LGHNA and YSLEER. CDR3: CASSQFHGTSSTDTQYF. The CDR3 DNA reads TGCGCCAGCAGCCAATTCCACGGGACTAGCAGCACAGATACGCAGTATTTT.

This chain links TRBV7-9 with TRBJ1-6; no clear D. The CDR3 has 13 residues. Trimming removed 7 bases from V and 7 bases from J, with 11 bases in between. In germline, CDR1 is SEHNR, CDR2 FQNEAQ (reference sequence). The CDR3 protein is CASTTDRNSPLHF. The CDR3, as DNA: TGTGCCAGCACCACGGACCGGAATTCACCCCTCCACTTT.

The chain employs TRBV5-6 and TRBJ2-7, with D possibly matching TRBD1 (6 bases). From germline, CDR1 is SGHDT and CDR2 YYEEEE. This CDR3 is 14 amino acids long. The V end was cut by 0 bases, the J end by 3 bases, with 10 bases between. CDR3 protein: CASSLVSRGYEQYF. CDR3 nucleotide sequence: TGTGCCAGCAGCTTGGTCTCCAGGGGCTACGAGCAGTACTTC.

CDR3 residues: CASSNRDLPYEQYF. CDR3 nucleotides: TGTGCCAGCAGCAACCGGGACCTACCCTACGAGCAGTACTTC. The chain employs TRBV21-1 and TRBJ2-7. TRBV21-1 is recorded as a pseudogene. The CDR3 has 14 amino acids.

In its sample, this clone was seen once. The V gene is TRBV3-1 (or the pseudogene TRBV3-2), the J gene TRBJ2-1; tentative D call: TRBD2 (6 bases). In germline, CDR1 is LGHDT, CDR2 YNNKEL (reference sequence). V lost 5 bases and J lost 8, with 13 bases in between. This CDR3 is built from 13 residues. The CDR3 loop is CASSYLTSYEQFF. The CDR3 DNA is TGTGCCAGCAGCTATCTGACTAGTTATGAGCAGTTCTTC.

The gene calls are TRBV6-5 and TRBJ1-4, with a possible D match to TRBD1 (6 bases). The CDR3 sequence is 14 residues long. Germline V lookup: CDR1 MNHEY, CDR2 SVGAGI. V was shortened by 2 bases and J by 8 bases, with 12 bases between the two germline ends. CDR3 protein: CASSYNREGEKLFF. The CDR3 nucleotides are TGTGCCAGCAGTTACAACAGGGAGGGGGAAAAACTGTTTTTT.

The chain combines TRBV7-9 with TRBJ2-2; D not certain. Germline-derived CDR1 and CDR2 are SEHNR and FQNEAQ (reference sequence). Trimming shortened V by 1 base and J by 0 bases, and 6 bases separated the two germline ends. The CDR3 extends over 15 amino acids. DNA of the CDR3: TGTGCCAGCAGCTTAGGTCAAGCGAACACCGGGGAGCTGTTTTTT. This codes for CASSLGQANTGELFF.

The chain couples TRBV18 to TRBJ2-3; TRBD2 matches 11 bases. This CDR3 has 15 residues. V was pared by 5 bases and J by 0 bases, with 1 base of the junction left unmatched. The germline V gene encodes CDR1 KGHSH and CDR2 LQKENI. The CDR3 region has the DNA TGTGCCAGCTCAAGGACTAGCGGGAGCACAGATACGCAGTATTTT. Amino acid sequence: CASSRTSGSTDTQYF.

The CDR3 DNA reads as TGTGCCAGCAGCTTGGGGGACGGGAGAGAGGACAATGAGCAGTTCTTC. It is translated as CASSLGDGREDNEQFF. The chain links TRBV7-9 to TRBJ2-1, with a possible D match to TRBD2 (6 bases). Germline V CDR1 and CDR2: SEHNR, FQNEAQ (reference sequence). CDR3 length: 16 residues. The V end lost 3 bases, the J end lost 5 bases, and 17 bases lay between the germline ends. The whole variable domain, remainder taken from reference TRBV7-9 and TRBJ2-1, is DTGVSQNPRHKITKRGQNVTFRCDPISEHNRLYWYRQTLGQGPEFLTYFQNEAQLEKSRLLSDRFSAERPKGSFSTLEIQRTEQGDSAMYLCASSLGDGREDNEQFFGPGTRLTVL.

The chain recombines TRBV6-5 with TRBJ1-4; the D is unclear. Trimming took off 8 bases at V and 2 bases at J, with 15 bases between the two ends. CDR1 MNHEY and CDR2 SVGAGI come from the germline V gene. The CDR3 consists of 15 residues. CDR3 protein: CASGPRSVTNEKLFF. The DNA of the CDR3 is TGTGCCAGCGGCCCCCGAAGCGTTACTAATGAAAAACTGTTTTTT.